The clone carrying this T cell receptor (beta chain) was found once. Only in-frame clones appear in the TCRdb table, and some are missing; sequencing was by immunoSEQ multiplex PCR. The repertoire holds fewer than 150,000 clones, with about 87% as singletons. This record belongs to a study of blood T cell repertoires in COVID-19. Germline CDR1 LGHDT, CDR2 YNNKEL (reference sequence). Germline trimming cut 0 bases from V and 2 bases from J; bases unmatched to any gene: 5. The CDR3 is 16 residues long. The receptor's source is a woman aged 80 or over with acute or convalescent COVID-19. The sequencing input was peripheral blood. This chain joins TRBV3-1 (or the pseudogene TRBV3-2) and TRBJ2-7; 9 positions agree with TRBD1. In DNA form, the CDR3 reads TGTGCCAGCAGCCAAGATTACAGGGGGCCTACCTACGAGCAGTACTTC. The encoded protein is CASSQDYRGPTYEQYF.